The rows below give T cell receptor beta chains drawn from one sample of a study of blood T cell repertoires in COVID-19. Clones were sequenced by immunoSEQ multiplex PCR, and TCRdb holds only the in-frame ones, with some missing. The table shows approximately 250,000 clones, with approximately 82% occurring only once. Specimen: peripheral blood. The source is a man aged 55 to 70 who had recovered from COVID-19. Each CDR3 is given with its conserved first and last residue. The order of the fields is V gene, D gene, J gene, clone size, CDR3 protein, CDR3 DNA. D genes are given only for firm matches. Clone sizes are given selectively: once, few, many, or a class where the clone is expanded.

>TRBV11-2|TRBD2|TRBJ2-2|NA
CASSWPAGGVAGELFF
TGTGCCAGCAGCTGGCCCGCGGGGGGCGTCGCCGGGGAGCTGTTTTTT
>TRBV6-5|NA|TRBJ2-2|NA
CAARGNTGELFF
TGTGCCGCGAGAGGGAACACCGGGGAGCTGTTTTTT
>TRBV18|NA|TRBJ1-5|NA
CASSQDRLQPQHF
TGTGCCAGCTCTCAGGACAGACTACAACCCCAGCATTTT
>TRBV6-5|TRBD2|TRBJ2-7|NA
CASMSPASGTYEQYF
TGTGCCAGCATGTCACCGGCTAGCGGTACCTACGAGCAGTACTTC
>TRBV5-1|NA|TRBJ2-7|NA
CASSLGGFAQYF
TGCGCCAGCAGCTTGGGCGGGTTTGCGCAGTACTTC
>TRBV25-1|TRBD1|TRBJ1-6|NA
CASSALTGDTSPLHF
TGTGCCAGCAGTGCATTAACAGGGGATACTTCACCCCTCCACTTT
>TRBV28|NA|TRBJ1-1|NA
CASSLLASNLEAFF
TGTGCCAGCAGTTTATTGGCCTCAAACCTTGAAGCTTTCTTT
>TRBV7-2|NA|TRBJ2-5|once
CASSSGLQETQYF
TGTGCCAGCAGCTCGGGACTGCAAGAGACCCAGTACTTC
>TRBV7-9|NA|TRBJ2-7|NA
CASSAGITYEQYF
TGTGCCAGCTCCGCAGGGATAACCTACGAGCAGTACTTC
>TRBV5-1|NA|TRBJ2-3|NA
CASRGNTDTQYF
TGCGCCAGCCGGGGGAACACAGATACGCAGTATTTT
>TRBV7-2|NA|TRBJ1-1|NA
CASSLQGYTEAFF
TGTGCCAGCAGCTTACAGGGGTACACTGAAGCTTTCTTT
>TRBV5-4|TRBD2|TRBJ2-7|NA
CASSISGGALGEQYF
TGTGCCAGCAGCATTAGCGGGGGGGCCCTCGGCGAGCAGTACTTC
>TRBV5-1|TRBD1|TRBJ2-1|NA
CASSFEGQGVNEQFF
TGCGCCAGCAGCTTCGAGGGACAGGGTGTAAATGAGCAGTTCTTC
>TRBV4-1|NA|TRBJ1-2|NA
CASSQRGYGYTF
TGCGCCAGCAGCCAAAGGGGTTATGGCTACACCTTC
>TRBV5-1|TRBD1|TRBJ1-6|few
CASSGDRVNSPLHF
TGCGCCAGCAGCGGGGACAGGGTTAATTCACCCCTCCACTTT
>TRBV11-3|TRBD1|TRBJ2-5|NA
CASSPGGEETQYF
TGTGCCAGCAGTCCAGGGGGTGAAGAGACCCAGTACTTC
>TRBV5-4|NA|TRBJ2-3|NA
CASSLGGRDTQYF
TGTGCCAGCAGCTTGGGAGGGAGGGATACGCAGTATTTT
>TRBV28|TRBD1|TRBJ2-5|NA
CASRGDRGQYETQYF
TGTGCCAGCAGGGGGGACAGGGGGCAGTATGAGACCCAGTACTTC
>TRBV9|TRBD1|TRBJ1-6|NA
CASSARDRDNSPLHF
TGTGCCAGCAGCGCCCGGGACAGAGATAATTCACCCCTCCACTTT
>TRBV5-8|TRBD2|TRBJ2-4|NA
CASSLRSSSGRALVYF
TGTGCCAGCAGCTTGCGGTCGTCTAGCGGGAGGGCCCTCGTTTACTTC
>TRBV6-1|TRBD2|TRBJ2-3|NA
CASSEWASGPSTDTQYF
TGTGCCAGCAGTGAATGGGCTAGCGGGCCTAGCACAGATACGCAGTATTTT
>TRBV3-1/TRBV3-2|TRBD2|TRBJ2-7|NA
CASSRGTSGRPSEQYF
TGTGCCAGCAGCCGTGGGACTAGCGGGAGACCATCCGAGCAGTACTTC
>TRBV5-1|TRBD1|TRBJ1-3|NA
CASSDRVAGNTIYF
TGCGCCAGCAGCGACAGGGTAGCTGGAAACACCATATATTTT
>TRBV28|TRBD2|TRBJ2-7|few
CASTTGGKTYEQYF
TGTGCCAGCACCACCGGGGGGAAAACCTACGAGCAGTACTTC
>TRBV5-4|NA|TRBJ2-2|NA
CASSLGGPRTGELFF
TGTGCCAGCAGCTTGGGAGGGCCGCGGACCGGGGAGCTGTTTTTT
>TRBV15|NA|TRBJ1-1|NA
CATSSGGRHRINTEAFF
TGTGCCACCAGCAGCGGAGGAAGACACCGAATAAACACTGAAGCTTTCTTT
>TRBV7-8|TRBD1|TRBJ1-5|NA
CASSRTSGTGVGQPQHF
TGTGCCAGCAGCCGGACGTCCGGGACAGGGGTCGGGCAGCCCCAGCATTTT
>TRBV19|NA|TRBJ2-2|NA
CASSILGRNTGELFF
TGTGCCAGTAGTATCCTAGGTCGGAACACCGGGGAGCTGTTTTTT
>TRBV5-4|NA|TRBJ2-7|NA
CASSPGGGALLREQYF
TGTGCCAGCAGCCCTGGTGGGGGGGCCTTACTACGCGAGCAGTACTTC
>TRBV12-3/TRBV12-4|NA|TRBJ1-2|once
CASTSRLGHSYTF
TGTGCCAGCACCTCGAGACTCGGTCATAGCTACACCTTC
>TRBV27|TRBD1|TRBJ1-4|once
CASSNDRGPNEKLFF
TGTGCCAGCAGCAACGACAGGGGCCCTAATGAAAAACTGTTTTTT
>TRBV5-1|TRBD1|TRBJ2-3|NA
CASSGTGVLGDTQYF
TGCGCCAGCAGCGGGACAGGTGTTCTGGGCGATACGCAGTATTTT
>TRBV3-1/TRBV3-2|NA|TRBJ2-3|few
CASSQDSAGDTQYF
TGTGCCAGCAGCCAAGACAGCGCGGGAGATACGCAGTATTTT
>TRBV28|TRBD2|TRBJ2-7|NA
CASSPPGLAGGLYEQYF
TGTGCCAGCAGCCCACCCGGACTAGCGGGGGGGCTCTACGAGCAGTACTTC
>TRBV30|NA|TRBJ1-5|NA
CAWSVAQAGPQHF
TGTGCCTGGAGTGTCGCCCAGGCGGGGCCCCAGCATTTT
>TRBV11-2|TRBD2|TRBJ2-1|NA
CASSPSGTSHNEQFF
TGTGCCAGCAGCCCATCCGGGACTAGCCACAATGAGCAGTTCTTC
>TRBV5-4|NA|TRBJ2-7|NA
CASSPVGASSYEQYF
TGTGCCAGCAGCCCCGTTGGGGCCTCTTCCTACGAGCAGTACTTC
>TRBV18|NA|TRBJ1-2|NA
CASSPRTAGYGYTF
TGTGCCAGCTCACCACGGACAGCAGGATATGGCTACACCTTC
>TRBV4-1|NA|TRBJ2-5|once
CASSQALRETQYF
TGCGCCAGCAGCCAAGCTCTACGGGAGACCCAGTACTTC
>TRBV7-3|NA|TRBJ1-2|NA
CASSPGRGLVSGYTF
TGTGCCAGCAGCCCCGGACGGGGTTTAGTTAGCGGCTACACCTTC
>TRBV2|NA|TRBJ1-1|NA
CASSGHGEGTSFF
TGTGCCAGCAGCGGTCATGGCGAGGGAACCTCTTTCTTT
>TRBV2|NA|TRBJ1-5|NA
CASELSSNQPQHF
TGTGCCAGCGAGTTGAGCAGCAATCAGCCCCAGCATTTT
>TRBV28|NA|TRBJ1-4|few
CASGQLMKRVFF
TGTGCCAGCGGACAGCTAATGAAACGTGTGTTTTTT
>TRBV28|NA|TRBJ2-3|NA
CASSLGSAGQDTQYF
TGTGCCAGCAGTTTGGGTTCGGCAGGTCAAGATACGCAGTATTTT
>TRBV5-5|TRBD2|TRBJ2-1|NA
CASSRTGTRDNEQFF
TGTGCCAGCAGCCGGACCGGGACTAGGGACAATGAGCAGTTCTTC
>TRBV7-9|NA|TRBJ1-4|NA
CASSARVTKSALKLFF
TGTGCCAGCAGCGCCCGGGTGACCAAATCCGCGTTGAAACTGTTTTTT
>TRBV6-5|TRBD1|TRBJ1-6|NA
CASSYERTGLSPLHF
TGTGCCAGCAGTTACGAACGGACAGGTCTTTCACCCCTCCACTTT
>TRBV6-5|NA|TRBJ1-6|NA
CASRNRVSDNSPLHF
TGTGCCAGCAGAAACAGGGTATCGGATAATTCACCCCTCCACTTT
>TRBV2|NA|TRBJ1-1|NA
CASRGGRYEAFF
TGTGCCAGCAGGGGGGGACGGTATGAAGCTTTCTTT
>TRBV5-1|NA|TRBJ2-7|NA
CASSLGQAWHEQYF
TGCGCCAGCAGCCTAGGTCAAGCGTGGCACGAGCAGTACTTC
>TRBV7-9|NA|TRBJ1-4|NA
CASSLQGSGEKLFF
TGTGCCAGCAGCCTACAGGGCTCGGGAGAAAAACTGTTTTTT
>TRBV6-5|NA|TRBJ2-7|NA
CASRGGTYSYEQYF
TGTGCCAGCAGGGGCGGGACCTACTCCTACGAGCAGTACTTC
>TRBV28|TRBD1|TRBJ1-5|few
CASSSGTGSNQPQHF
TGTGCCAGCAGCTCCGGGACAGGGAGCAATCAGCCCCAGCATTTT
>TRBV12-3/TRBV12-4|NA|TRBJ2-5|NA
CASSPKETQYF
TGTGCCAGCAGTCCCAAAGAGACCCAGTACTTC
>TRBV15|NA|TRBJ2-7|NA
CATSRGGVEVREQYF
TGTGCCACCAGCAGAGGGGGGGTTGAAGTTAGGGAACAGTACTTC
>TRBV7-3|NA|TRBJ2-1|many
CASSLIGEGEQFF
TGTGCCAGCAGCTTAATTGGCGAGGGTGAGCAGTTCTTC
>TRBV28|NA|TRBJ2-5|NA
CASKEAGGRETQYF
TGTGCCAGCAAGGAGGCAGGGGGGCGGGAGACCCAGTACTTC
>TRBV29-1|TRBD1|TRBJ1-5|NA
CSVADRLNQPQHF
TGCAGCGTGGCGGACAGGCTCAATCAGCCCCAGCATTTT
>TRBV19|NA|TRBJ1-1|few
CASHGAGRETEAFF
TGTGCCAGTCACGGGGCAGGGAGGGAAACTGAAGCTTTCTTT
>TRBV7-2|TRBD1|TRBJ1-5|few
CASSRDRGTGQPQHF
TGTGCCAGCAGTAGGGACAGGGGTACGGGTCAGCCCCAGCATTTT